Listed below are T cell receptor beta chains from one sample, sequenced in a study of blood T cell repertoires in COVID-19. Assay used: immunoSEQ multiplex PCR; TCRdb lists only in-frame clones, some missing. Counted here are roughly 380,000 clones, 89% occurring once; the ten biggest clones make up approximately 1.5%. The sequenced material came from peripheral blood. The receptors derive from a middle-aged woman with COVID-19, enrolled during active disease. The CDR3 runs from the conserved cysteine through the conserved F or W. Fields, in order: clone size, J gene, D gene, V gene, CDR3 DNA, CDR3 protein. The D gene is left open where the match is weak. Only part of the rows carry a size: once, few, many, or a class if the clone is expanded.

>-|TRBJ1-5|TRBD1|TRBV18
TGTGCCAGCTCACCACGGACAGGGTCCAATCAGCCCCAGCATTTT
CASSPRTGSNQPQHF
>-|TRBJ1-2|-|TRBV6-6
TGTGCCAGCAGTAAGCGGGACTCCCTCTATGGCTACACCTTC
CASSKRDSLYGYTF
>-|TRBJ2-7|TRBD1|TRBV25-1
TGTGCCAGCAGGGAGACAGGGACCTACGAGCAGTACTTC
CASRETGTYEQYF
>once|TRBJ1-6|TRBD1|TRBV27
TGTGCCAGCAGTTTATCGGGGACAGGGGGCATCTCACCCCTCCACTTT
CASSLSGTGGISPLHF
>-|TRBJ2-1|-|TRBV7-6
TGTGCCAGCAGCTTAAATGTTCCTAGCGCGGATGAGCAGTTCTTC
CASSLNVPSADEQFF
>-|TRBJ1-6|TRBD1|TRBV19
TGTGCCAGTAGTGCCACCGGGACAGCGAATTCACCCCTCCACTTT
CASSATGTANSPLHF
>-|TRBJ1-3|-|TRBV5-6
TGTGCCAGCAGCTTAGCAGGGCCCTCTGGAAACACCATATATTTT
CASSLAGPSGNTIYF
>-|TRBJ1-4|-|TRBV28
TGTGCCAGCAGCGTGGGGGGGGGCTTTAATGAAAAACTGTTTTTT
CASSVGGGFNEKLFF
>-|TRBJ1-1|TRBD1|TRBV27
TGTGCCAGCAGTCCCCAGGGGGCGATTAACACTGAAGCTTTCTTT
CASSPQGAINTEAFF
>-|TRBJ1-2|-|TRBV6-5
TGTGCCAGCAGTTACACTGTTTCCCAGGTCTATGGCTACACCTTC
CASSYTVSQVYGYTF
>-|TRBJ2-2|-|TRBV7-2
TGTGCCAGCAGCTTATACGGCAGGGACACCGGGGAGCTGTTTTTT
CASSLYGRDTGELFF
>-|TRBJ2-7|TRBD1|TRBV7-8
TGTGCCAGCAGCTTGGGACAGAGAGGGTCCTACGAGCAGTACTTC
CASSLGQRGSYEQYF
>-|TRBJ1-6|TRBD1|TRBV7-8
TGTGCCAGCAGCCGGGACAGGTTTTCACCCCTCCACTTT
CASSRDRFSPLHF
>-|TRBJ1-5|-|TRBV27
TGTGCCAGCAGCTTTGCGGGTCAGCCCCAGCATTTT
CASSFAGQPQHF
>-|TRBJ1-5|-|TRBV9
TGTGCCAGCAGCGTAGCGGTCGGTTGGAGCAATCAGCCCCAGCATTTT
CASSVAVGWSNQPQHF
>-|TRBJ1-2|-|TRBV4-1
TGCGCCAGCAGACAAAGTCCGGGCTTCGCCGGGAGTGGCTACACCTTC
CASRQSPGFAGSGYTF
>-|TRBJ1-4|TRBD1|TRBV6-1
TGTGCCAGCAGTGTCTTAACAGGGGCCGTTAATGAAAAACTGTTTTTT
CASSVLTGAVNEKLFF
>-|TRBJ2-2|-|TRBV4-3
TGCGCCAGCAGCCAAGAGGCAGGACTACGGAACACCGGGGAGCTGTTTTTT
CASSQEAGLRNTGELFF
>-|TRBJ2-5|-|TRBV4-3
TGCGCCAGCAGCCAAGGGCCCCAAGAGACCCAGTACTTC
CASSQGPQETQYF
>-|TRBJ1-1|TRBD1|TRBV6-2/TRBV6-3
TGTGCCAGCAGTTACTTTGTGACAGGGGCTGAAGCTTTCTTT
CASSYFVTGAEAFF
>-|TRBJ2-1|TRBD1|TRBV5-1
TGCGCCAGCCGCAGGGGTGTCCAGGACAGGGCCCTATACAATGAGCAGTTCTTC
CASRRGVQDRALYNEQFF
>-|TRBJ2-1|TRBD2|TRBV29-1
TGCAGCGTTGAAGATCAGTTGGCGGGAGGTACCGATGAGCAGTTCTTC
CSVEDQLAGGTDEQFF
>-|TRBJ1-1|-|TRBV7-9
TGTGCCAGCAGCTTAGGTGGGGGGACTGAAGCTTTCTTT
CASSLGGGTEAFF